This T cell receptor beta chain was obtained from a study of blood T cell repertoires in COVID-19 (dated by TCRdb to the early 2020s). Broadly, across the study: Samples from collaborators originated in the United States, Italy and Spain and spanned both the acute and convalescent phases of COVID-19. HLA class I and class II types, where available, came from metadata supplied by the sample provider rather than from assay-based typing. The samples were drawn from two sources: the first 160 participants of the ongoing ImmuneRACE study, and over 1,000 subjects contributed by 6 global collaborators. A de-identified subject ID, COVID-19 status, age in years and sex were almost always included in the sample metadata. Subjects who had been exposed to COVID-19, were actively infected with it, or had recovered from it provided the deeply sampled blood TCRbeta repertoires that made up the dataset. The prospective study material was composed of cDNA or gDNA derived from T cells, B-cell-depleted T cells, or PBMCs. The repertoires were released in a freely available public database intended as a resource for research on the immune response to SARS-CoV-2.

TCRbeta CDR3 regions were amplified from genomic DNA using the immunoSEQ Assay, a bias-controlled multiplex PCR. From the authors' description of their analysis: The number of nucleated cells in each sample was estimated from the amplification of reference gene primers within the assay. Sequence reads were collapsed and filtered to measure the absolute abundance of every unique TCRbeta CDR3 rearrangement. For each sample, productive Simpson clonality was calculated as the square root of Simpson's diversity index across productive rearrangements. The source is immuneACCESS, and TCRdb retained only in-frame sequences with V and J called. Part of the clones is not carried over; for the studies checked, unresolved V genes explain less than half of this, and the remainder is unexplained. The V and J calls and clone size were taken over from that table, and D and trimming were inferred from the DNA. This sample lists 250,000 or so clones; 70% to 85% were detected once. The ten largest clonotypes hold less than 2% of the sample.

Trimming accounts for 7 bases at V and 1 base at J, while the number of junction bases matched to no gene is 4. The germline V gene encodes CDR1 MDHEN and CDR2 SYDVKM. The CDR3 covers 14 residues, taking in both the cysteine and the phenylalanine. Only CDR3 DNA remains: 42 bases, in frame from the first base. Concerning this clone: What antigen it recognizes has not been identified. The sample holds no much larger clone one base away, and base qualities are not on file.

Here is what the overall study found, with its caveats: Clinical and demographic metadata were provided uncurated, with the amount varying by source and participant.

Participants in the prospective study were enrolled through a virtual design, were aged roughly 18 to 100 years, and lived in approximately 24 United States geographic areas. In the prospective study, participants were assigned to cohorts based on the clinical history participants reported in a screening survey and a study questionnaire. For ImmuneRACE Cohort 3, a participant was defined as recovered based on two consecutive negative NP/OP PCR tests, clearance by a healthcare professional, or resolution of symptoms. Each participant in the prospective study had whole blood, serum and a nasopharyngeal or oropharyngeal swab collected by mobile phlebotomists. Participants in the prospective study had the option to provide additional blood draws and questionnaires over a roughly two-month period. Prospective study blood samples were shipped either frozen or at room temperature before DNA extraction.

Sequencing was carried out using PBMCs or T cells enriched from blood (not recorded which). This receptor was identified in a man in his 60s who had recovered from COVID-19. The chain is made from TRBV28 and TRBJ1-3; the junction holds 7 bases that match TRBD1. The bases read TGTGCCAGCATTGACAGGGTGTCTGGAAACACCATATATTTT. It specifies CASIDRVSGNTIYF.